The sequence of this T cell receptor beta chain was determined in a study of T-cell memory formation after mild COVID-19 (dated by TCRdb to about 2021). Background on the whole study: TCR sequence clusters from the two donors were largely donor specific. In a couple of donors, T-cell clones that expanded and contracted after mild COVID-19 were tracked by sequencing TCRalpha and TCRbeta repertoires over time. The cohort was made up of two young adult volunteers, one female and one male, who were previously healthy. Here is what the overall study found, with its caveats: Some responding clones were detected in pre-infection memory, which suggested that pre-existing cross-reactive memory T cells had joined the SARS-CoV-2 response. Only a couple of mild cases were covered by the study, and larger cohorts that include severe cases with pre-infection samples were considered necessary. Whether the second-wave clones peaking on day 37 were SARS-CoV-2 specific was not confirmed. Contracting CD4+ clones were located mainly in the CM and EM memory subsets, whereas CD8+ clones were found to be enriched in EMRA. Balanced CD4/CD8 phenotypes were observed for clones contracting from day 15 to 85, whereas a bias towards CD4+ was observed for a second wave of clones expanding from day 15 to 37.

Sequencing used an Illumina NovaSeq 6000. TCRalpha and TCRbeta cDNA libraries were built by 5'RACE with constant-segment primers, adding sample barcodes and unique molecular identifiers. Trizol reagent was used to extract RNA from every sample. Amplification of the libraries took two PCR steps, and the second step added a second sample barcode plus Illumina TruSeq adapters. Sequencing of libraries was performed on an Illumina NovaSeq with 2 x 150 bp paired-end reads. As for the authors' bioinformatics: The reads were demultiplexed and collapsed into UMI-guided consensus sequences using migec v1.2.7. Using mixcr v2.1.11, the UMI consensuses were aligned to TRA and TRB V and J templates and assembled into clonotypes. Expanded or contracted clonotypes were those called significant by both edgeR and NoisET, with noise models trained on biological replicates. For edgeR calls, the cutoffs were a false discovery rate-adjusted p below 0.01 and a log2 fold-change threshold of 1. As an exploratory analysis of dynamics, max-normalized trajectories of the 1000 most abundant clonotypes were examined with PCA combined with hierarchical clustering. Each responding clone was given a CD4 or CD8 phenotype based on the CD4+ and CD8+ repertoires, which had been sequenced separately. TCRdb reworked the public reads: Q25 trimming with fastp, MiXCR clone assembly, productive beta chains retained. Entries are consolidated by CDR3 protein sequence, retaining the most common genes and DNA. TCRdb, not the authors, supplied the V and J calls. Present in this sample are about 620,000 distinct CDR3 sequences, roughly 17% of which were seen just once. 12% of the sample lies in the top ten.

This clonotype appeared many times. The antigen this receptor binds is unknown. Base qualities are not recorded, but no much larger clone differs from it by a single base. Relative to germline, V is 6 bases shorter and J is 5 bases shorter, with 14 bases between their ends. The germline V gene provides CDR1 MNHEY and CDR2 SVGAGI. From its cysteine to its phenylalanine, the CDR3 spans 14 amino acids. Just the 42-base CDR3 DNA is kept, in frame starting at base 1. Ficoll-Paque density gradient centrifugation was the method used to isolate PBMCs. The sample was PBMCs or a T cell subset sorted from them (not recorded which). This sequence was found in an adult woman who had mild COVID-19 (a few samples of this study predate the infection). The sample titles of this study are shuffled in the database, so cell type and time point are left out; the donor was told from shared clones. The rearranged chain carries TRBV6-5 and TRBJ2-1, with TRBD2 perhaps the D gene, on 5 matching bases. The bases are TGTGCCAGCAGGACTAAGCTCGGGAACAATGAGCAGTTCTTC. This yields the protein CASRTKLGNNEQFF.